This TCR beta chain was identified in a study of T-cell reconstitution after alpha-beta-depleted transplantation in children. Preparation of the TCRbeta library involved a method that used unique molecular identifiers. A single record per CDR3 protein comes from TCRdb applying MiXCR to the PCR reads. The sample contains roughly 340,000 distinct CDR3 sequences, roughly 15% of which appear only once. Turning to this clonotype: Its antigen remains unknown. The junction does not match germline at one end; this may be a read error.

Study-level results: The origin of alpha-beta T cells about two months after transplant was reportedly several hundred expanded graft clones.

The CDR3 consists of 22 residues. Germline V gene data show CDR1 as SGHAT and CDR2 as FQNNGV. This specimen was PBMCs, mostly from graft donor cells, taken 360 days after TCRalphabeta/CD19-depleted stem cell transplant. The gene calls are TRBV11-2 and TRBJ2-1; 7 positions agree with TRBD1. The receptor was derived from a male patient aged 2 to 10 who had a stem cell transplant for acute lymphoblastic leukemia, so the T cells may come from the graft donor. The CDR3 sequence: CASSVDRIRDSRTLAYYNEQFF. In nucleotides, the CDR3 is TGTGCCAGCAGCGTAGACAGGATCCGGGACAGCAGAACTTTAGCGTATTACAATGAGCAGTTCTTC.